Following are 30 T cell receptor beta chains from one sample sequenced in a study of breast tumors, draining lymph nodes, adjacent tissues. Breast cancer patients provided tissue from their axillary draining lymph nodes. TCRdb re-called the multiplex PCR reads through MiXCR, storing one row per CDR3 protein. The sample carries about 270,000 distinct CDR3 sequences, more than 30% recorded once. Sequenced material: axillary lymph node tissue. These receptors were taken from a female donor with breast cancer. Some clones in this sample may be carry-over from other donors' samples.

This chain connects TRBV5-1 to TRBJ1-1; D is undetermined. Germline CDR1 and CDR2: SGHRS and YFSETQ. The CDR3 is 13 amino acids. V dropped 5 bases and J dropped 0 bases, with 8 bases sitting between them. CDR3 bases: TGCGCCAGCAGACCCAGAGTGAACACTGAAGCTTTCTTT. As protein: CASRPRVNTEAFF. The whole variable domain, remainder taken from reference TRBV5-1 and TRBJ1-1, is KAGVTQTPRYLIKTRGQQVTLSCSPISGHRSVSWYQQTPGQGLQFLFEYFSETQRNKGNFPGRFSGRQFSNSRSEMNVSTLELGDSALYLCASRPRVNTEAFFGQGTRLTVV.

This clonotype was seen ten or more times. V and J are TRBV4-2 and TRBJ2-5; possibly TRBD1 for D (5 bases). In germline, CDR1 is LGHNA, CDR2 YNFKEQ. The length of the CDR3 is 14 residues. V lost 0 bases, J lost 4 bases, and 9 bases lay in between. CDR3 loop: CASSQEAQGETQYF. CDR3 sequence (DNA): TGTGCCAGCAGCCAAGAGGCGCAGGGAGAGACCCAGTACTTC.

This clonotype was observed at least ten times. The chain is built from TRBV30 and TRBJ2-5, with D hard to call. Trimming cost V 0 bases and J 7 bases, with 15 bases left between them. Germline V lookup: CDR1 GTSNPN, CDR2 SVGIG (reference sequence). This CDR3 contains 14 residues. CDR3 loop: CAWSVNYPDATQYF. Written as DNA, the CDR3 is TGTGCCTGGAGTGTTAACTACCCAGACGCGACCCAGTACTTC.

Regarding this clonotype: A read error is possible here, since a much larger clone lies one base away. The chain joins TRBV6-2 or TRBV6-3 to TRBJ1-2; TRBD1 is a possible D gene (5 bases). CDR1 is MNHEY and CDR2 is SVGEGT in the germline V gene. The CDR3 extends over 14 amino acids. The CDR3 region is CVSRQLGTVDGYTF. The CDR3 DNA reads as TGTGTCAGCAGGCAATTAGGGACCGTAGATGGCTACACCTTC.

This clonotype was seen repeatedly, ten times or more. The CDR3 DNA sequence: TGTGCCAGTAAAAGCAATGAAAAACTGTTTTTT. Its protein product is CASKSNEKLFF. This chain connects TRBV25-1 to TRBJ1-4; D remains ambiguous. V lost 9 bases to trimming and J lost 5 bases, with 7 bases between them. CDR1 and CDR2 (germline): MGHDK, SYGVNS. The CDR3 covers 11 residues.

About this clonotype itself: The junction departs from the called germline gene at one end, perhaps through a read error. CDR3 DNA sequence: TGCAGTGCCTCGGACAGGGTTAATTCACCCCCCCACTTT. Its protein product is CSASDRVNSPPHF. This chain joins TRBV20-1 and TRBJ1-6; 8 bases align to TRBD1. This CDR3 has 13 amino acids. Germline V gives CDR1 DFQATT, CDR2 SNEGSKA (reference sequence).

Many counts were recorded for this clonotype. The chain combines TRBV4-1 with TRBJ1-2; 9 bases are a match to TRBD1. The CDR3 has 16 amino acids. CDR1 MGHRA and CDR2 YSYEKL come from the germline V gene. V was clipped by 3 bases and J by 2 bases; unmatched bases: 7. The CDR3 nucleotides are TGCGCCAGCAGCCAGTCCGGGACAGGGCACAACTATGGCTACACCTTC. It is translated as CASSQSGTGHNYGYTF.

The chain uses TRBV6-2 or TRBV6-3 and TRBJ2-1; possibly TRBD1 for D (5 bases). The germline V and J ends were trimmed by 5 bases and 8 bases, with 19 bases remaining between them. The CDR3 spans 15 residues. Germline values: CDR1 MNHEY, CDR2 SVGEGT. In DNA, the CDR3 is TGTGCCAGCAGTGTAACAGGTGGCCTTGGGGATGAGCAGTTCTTC. Its translation is CASSVTGGLGDEQFF.

This rearrangement joins TRBV9 to TRBJ1-1; 8 bases are shared with TRBD1. CDR1 and CDR2 (germline): SGDLS, YYNGEE. J was trimmed by 11 bases and V by 2 bases; bases with no gene match: 8. This CDR3 has 13 residues. The CDR3 loop reads CASSVGDGDRAFF. CDR3 in DNA: TGTGCCAGCAGCGTCGGGGATGGGGACAGGGCTTTCTTT.

In this sample, this clonotype turned up a few times. One base away lies a much larger clone, so this may be a sequencing read error. V usage is TRBV20-1 and J usage is TRBJ2-7; 12 bases agree with TRBD1. With 3 bases clipped from V and 6 bases from J, the junction kept 6 bases outside the gene matches. CDR3 length: 14 residues. Germline CDR1 is DFQATT and CDR2 is SNEGSKA (reference sequence). In DNA form, the CDR3 reads TGCAGTGCTAGTTTTGGGACAGGGGGCCCCGAGCAGTACTTC. As protein: CSASFGTGGPEQYF.

This chain connects TRBV27 to TRBJ2-3; TRBD2 is a possible D gene (6 bases). The ends were cut back, 2 bases at V and 5 bases at J, with 11 bases in the middle. This CDR3 contains 14 residues. Germline V gene sequence: CDR1 MNHEY, CDR2 SMNVEV (reference sequence). CDR3 DNA sequence: TGTGCCAGCAGTTTAGAACTAGCTAGAGATACGCAGTATTTT. Its protein is CASSLELARDTQYF.

The sample holds many counts of this clonotype. The chain has TRBV6-4 and TRBJ2-3; perhaps D is TRBD1 or TRBD2 (6 bases each). The CDR3 is 14 residues long. Germline lookup yields CDR1 MRHNA and CDR2 SNTAGT. Between the trimmed V and J ends, which lost 10 bases and 1 base, there was a span of 15 bases. The CDR3 protein is CATSAEGGTDTQYF. The CDR3 region has the DNA TGTGCCACCTCCGCGGAGGGGGGCACAGATACGCAGTATTTT.

This clonotype was detected ten times or more. This chain links TRBV11-3 with TRBJ2-1; the D gene is possibly TRBD2 (6 bases). CDR1 and CDR2 (germline): SGHNT, YENEEA. The CDR3 is 15 amino acids. V was trimmed by 1 base and J by 5 bases, leaving 12 bases between them. The CDR3 bases are TGTGCCAGCAGCTTAGGTAGCGGACAAGACAATGAGCAGTTCTTC. Protein sequence: CASSLGSGQDNEQFF. Complete variable domain (other parts from reference TRBV11-3 and TRBJ2-1): EAGVVQSPRYKIIEKKQPVAFWCNPISGHNTLYWYLQNLGQGPELLIRYENEEAVDDSQLPKDRFSAERLKGVDSTLKIQPAELGDSAVYLCASSLGSGQDNEQFFGPGTRLTVL.

Regarding this clonotype: A single base separates this from a much larger clone, so it may be a read error. As the CDR3 is not closed by the conserved phenylalanine or tryptophan, this likely results from a read error. The CDR3: CASNIRRGTTDTQYL. The CDR3 DNA is TGTGCCAGTAATATAAGAAGAGGGACGACAGATACGCAGTATCTT. This chain joins TRBV19 and TRBJ2-3; D is perhaps TRBD1 or TRBD2 (5 bases each). The CDR3 covers 15 residues. CDR1 LNHDA and CDR2 SQIVND come from the germline V gene (reference sequence).

There are many counts of this clonotype. The chain links TRBV19 to TRBJ2-1; 8 bases agree with TRBD2. The length of the CDR3 is 15 residues. Germline assignment: CDR1 LNHDA and CDR2 SQIVND (reference sequence). V lost 2 bases and J lost 6; bases outside the gene matches: 6. CDR3 protein: CASSIMGLGGNEQFF. CDR3 sequence (DNA): TGTGCCAGTAGTATAATGGGACTAGGTGGCAATGAGCAGTTCTTC.

This clonotype was seen at least ten times. This chain joins TRBV10-3 and TRBJ1-2; D unresolved. The length of the CDR3 is 13 residues. Germline CDR1 and CDR2: ENHRY and SYGVKD. The ends were cut back, 0 bases at V and 6 bases at J, with 8 bases in the middle. The CDR3 nucleotides are TGTGCCATCAGTGAGTCACTTGGGGATGGCTACACCTTC. As protein: CAISESLGDGYTF.

This clonotype appeared a few times. A much larger clonotype is one base distant, so this may be a read error. The chain uses TRBV7-9 and TRBJ2-1, with 10 bases that match TRBD2. This CDR3 has 15 amino acids. From germline, CDR1 is SEHNR and CDR2 FQNEAQ (reference sequence). The CDR3 bases are TGTGCCAGCAGCGGAGCGGGAGGGCCGTACAATGAGCAGCTCTTC. Amino acid sequence: CASSGAGGPYNEQLF.

This clonotype was observed a handful of times. The chain combines TRBV18 with TRBJ2-7, with D maybe TRBD2 (6 bases). CDR3 size: 14 residues. Germline CDR1 reads KGHSH; CDR2 reads LQKENI. Trimming removed 2 bases from V and 6 bases from J, with 14 bases in between. The CDR3 region is CASSPIAEVVEQYF. CDR3 coding DNA: TGTGCCAGCTCACCAATAGCGGAGGTCGTCGAGCAGTACTTC.

This clonotype was picked up one time. This could be a read error, since a much larger clone is one nucleotide away. This chain joins TRBV7-3 and TRBJ1-5, with D maybe TRBD1 (5 bases). The V end was cut by 2 bases, the J end by 5 bases, with 16 bases between. The CDR3 length is 16 residues. Germline V gives CDR1 SGHTA, CDR2 FQGTGA. The CDR3 is CASSLGGSRSDQPQHF. The CDR3 DNA sequence: TGTGCCAGCAGCTTAGGGGGGAGTAGGAGCGATCAGCCCCAGCATTTT.

This chain connects TRBV24-1 to TRBJ2-2; a possible D gene is TRBD2 (5 bases). The germline V gene encodes CDR1 KGHDR and CDR2 SFDVKD. This CDR3 region has 12 residues. The CDR3 region is CASSLAYGELFF. The CDR3 DNA reads as TGTGCTAGCTCGCTAGCCTACGGGGAGCTGTTTTTT.

This clonotype was seen a handful of times. The DNA for the CDR3 is TGTGCCAGCAGCCAATGGGGGGGCAGACAAGAGACCCAGTACTTC. The encoded protein is CASSQWGGRQETQYF. V and J are TRBV3-1 and TRBJ2-5, with D maybe TRBD2 (7 bases). Germline V lookup: CDR1 LGHDT, CDR2 YNNKEL (reference sequence). With 2 bases removed from V and 2 bases from J, the gap between germline ends came to 12 bases. This CDR3 contains 15 residues.

The V and J genes are TRBV11-3 and TRBJ2-2, with a tentative D call TRBD1 (6 bases). In germline, CDR1 is SGHNT, CDR2 YENEEA. V lost 5 bases and J lost 8, with 12 bases in between. The CDR3 spans 13 residues. CDR3 sequence reads: CASSPNRAGELFF. CDR3 bases: TGTGCCAGCAGCCCTAACAGGGCAGGGGAGCTGTTTTTT.

As to this clonotype: No conserved phenylalanine or tryptophan ends this CDR3, so it is likely a read error. The CDR3: CASSQDLRTGSPDTQYL. Here the CDR3 DNA reads TGCGCCAGCAGCCAAGATCTCAGGACAGGGAGCCCAGATACGCAGTATTTG. J is TRBJ2-3 and V is TRBV4-1; 8 bases fit TRBD1. The CDR3 totals 17 residues. Germline CDR1 MGHRA, CDR2 YSYEKL. The V segment lost 0 bases and the J segment 4 bases; nucleotides outside the gene matches: 9.

The gene calls are TRBV30 and TRBJ1-3, with 10 bases that match TRBD1. CDR1 and CDR2 (germline): GTSNPN, SVGIG (reference sequence). The CDR3 extends over 15 amino acids. V lost 2 bases, J lost 3 bases, and 4 bases stayed unmatched. CDR3 loop: CAWSTTGGYGNTIYF. CDR3 DNA sequence: TGTGCCTGGAGTACGACAGGGGGCTATGGAAACACCATATATTTT.

In this sample, this clonotype turned up many times. The V and J genes are TRBV5-1 and TRBJ2-7, with D maybe TRBD1 (5 bases). The V gene's germline CDR1 is SGHRS and CDR2 YFSETQ. The CDR3 runs to 14 residues. V was clipped by 5 bases and J by 0 bases, with 12 bases between them. Here the CDR3 DNA reads TGCGCCAGCAGGACAGAACCCGTCTCCTACGAGCAGTACTTC. Translating it yields CASRTEPVSYEQYF.

This clonotype was detected ten times or more. A much larger clone sits a single nucleotide away, making a read error possible. The chain recombines TRBV12-3 or TRBV12-4 with TRBJ2-7, with 7 bases identical to TRBD1. The V and J ends lost 5 bases and 0 bases, in that order; junction bases with no gene match: 7. This CDR3 has 15 amino acids. In DNA form, the CDR3 reads TGTGCCAGCAGTGACGGGACAGCCAACTCCTACGAGCAGTACTTC. Translation gives CASSDGTANSYEQYF.

About this clonotype itself: A much larger clonotype is one base distant, so this may be a read error. The CDR3 loop reads CASSNPRGSEQFF. CDR3 sequence (DNA): TGTGCCAGCAGCAATCCTCGGGGCAGTGAGCAGTTCTTC. V gene TRBV11-3 combines with J gene TRBJ2-1; either TRBD1 or TRBD2 may fit D (5 bases each). Looked up from germline, CDR1 is SGHNT and CDR2 is YENEEA. The V and J ends lost 5 bases and 9 bases respectively, with 14 bases between them. The CDR3 is made up of 13 amino acids.

A single count supports this clonotype. Because the CDR3 is missing its conserved closing phenylalanine or tryptophan, this is likely a read error. The rearrangement uses TRBV10-3 and TRBJ1-6, with D tentatively TRBD1 (5 bases). Germline V CDR1 and CDR2: ENHRY, SYGVKD. CDR3 length: 13 amino acids. The CDR3 DNA follows: TGCGCCATCAGGGACGGACCTAATTCACCCCTCCACTTA. Translation: CAIRDGPNSPLHL.

Concerning this clonotype itself: A read error may be the cause here, since a much bigger clone is one base away. The CDR3 does not close with the conserved phenylalanine or tryptophan, likely indicating a read error. This chain joins TRBV4-1 and TRBJ2-7; 9 positions match TRBD2. This CDR3 has 18 amino acids. Germline trimming cut 3 bases from V and 2 bases from J; bases unmatched to any gene: 14. Looked up from germline, CDR1 is MGHRA and CDR2 is YSYEKL. The CDR3 loop reads CASSHGREGRFKAYEQYL. Here the CDR3 DNA reads TGCGCCAGCAGCCATGGGCGGGAGGGCCGTTTCAAAGCCTACGAGCAGTACCTC.

Ten or more counts support this clonotype. The J gene is TRBJ2-1, the V gene TRBV20-1; maybe TRBD2 (6 bases). The CDR3 covers 15 residues. The V end lost 1 base, the J end lost 4 bases, and 14 bases lay between the germline ends. The V gene's germline CDR1 is DFQATT and CDR2 SNEGSKA (reference sequence). Here the CDR3 reads CSARGPLAVYNEQFF. The CDR3 region has the DNA TGCAGTGCTAGAGGGCCACTAGCTGTATACAATGAGCAGTTCTTC.